This passage covers 14 T cell receptor beta chains from one sample sequenced in a study of T cell clones after liver transplantation. Profiling relied on immunoSEQ multiplex PCR, and the TCRdb table lists in-frame clones only, not all of them. Among roughly 67,000 clones listed, nearly 95% were seen once. Sequencing used CD4+ T cells from blood, obtained about 25 months after liver transplant. These receptors came from a human patient who received a liver transplant. Some T cells may be transferred from the graft donor.

This clone has more than one count but fewer than ten. The V call is TRBV2, the J call TRBJ1-2, with no clear D. CDR3 length: 12 amino acids. Germline V lookup: CDR1 SNHLY, CDR2 FYNNEI. V lost 3 bases, J lost 4 bases, and 6 bases lay in between. The CDR3 bases are TGTGCCAGCAGTGAGGATACCTATGGCTACACCTTC. Protein sequence: CASSEDTYGYTF.

The rearrangement joins TRBV12-5 to TRBJ2-1; 8 bases align to TRBD1. CDR3 length equals 15 residues. The V gene's germline CDR1 is LGHNT and CDR2 FRNRAP. The junction had 4 bases not matched to a gene; V was cut back by 6 bases and J by 0 bases. The CDR3 spells CASGRTGSSYNEQFF. DNA for the CDR3: TGTGCTAGTGGGCGGACAGGGAGCTCCTACAATGAGCAGTTCTTC. The entire variable domain, with the rest obtained from reference TRBV12-5 and TRBJ2-1, is as follows: DARVTQTPRHKVTEMGQEVTMRCQPILGHNTVFWYRQTMMQGLELLAYFRNRAPLDDSGMPKDRFSAEMPDATLATLKIQPSEPRDSAVYFCASGRTGSSYNEQFFGPGTRLTVL.

This clone occurred once. The chain employs TRBV9 and TRBJ2-5, with 7 bases lining up with TRBD1. Germline values: CDR1 SGDLS, CDR2 YYNGEE. Trimming removed 2 bases from V and 2 bases from J; junction bases left unmatched: 6. This CDR3 has 15 amino acids. This chain's CDR3 is CASSVEQGRQETQYF. The CDR3 DNA follows: TGTGCCAGCAGCGTCGAACAGGGGAGACAAGAGACCCAGTACTTC.

The V and J genes are TRBV5-1 and TRBJ2-6, with D unclear. The V gene lost 0 bases and the J gene lost 0 bases, with 19 bases spanning the gap. CDR3 size: 20 residues. Germline loops: CDR1 SGHRS, CDR2 YFSETQ. In nucleotides, the CDR3 is TGCGCCAGCAGCTTGGCGGGCGGCGGACCCGTTTACTCTGGGGCCAACGTCCTGACTTTC. Its translation is CASSLAGGGPVYSGANVLTF.

The chain couples TRBV30 to TRBJ2-2; 9 nucleotides align to TRBD2. This CDR3 spans 16 amino acids. The V gene's germline CDR1 is GTSNPN and CDR2 SVGIG (reference sequence). Losses at the gene ends were 0 bases for V and 4 bases for J; bases not matched to a gene: 6. The CDR3, as DNA: TGTGCCTGGAGTGTACTAGCGGGCCGTGGCACCGGGGAGCTGTTTTTT. Translating gives CAWSVLAGRGTGELFF.

The V and J genes are TRBV11-3 and TRBJ2-5, with 12 nucleotides matching TRBD2. With V trimmed by 6 bases and J by 5 bases, 7 bases remained unmatched. CDR3 length: 15 residues. Germline V CDR1 and CDR2: SGHNT, YENEEA. As DNA, the CDR3 is TGTGCCAGCAGTCGACTAGCGGGAGTAGGGGAGACCCAGTACTTC. Translating gives CASSRLAGVGETQYF. Filled out from reference TRBV11-3 and TRBJ2-5, the complete variable domain reads EAGVVQSPRYKIIEKKQPVAFWCNPISGHNTLYWYLQNLGQGPELLIRYENEEAVDDSQLPKDRFSAERLKGVDSTLKIQPAELGDSAVYLCASSRLAGVGETQYFGPGTRLLVL.

This chain connects TRBV30 to TRBJ2-4; 7 nucleotides agree with TRBD1. Germline CDR1 reads GTSNPN; CDR2 reads SVGIG (reference sequence). CDR3 length equals 16 residues. V lost 5 bases and J lost 7; bases outside the gene matches: 17. CDR3 amino acids: CAWETGQASTLNIQYF. DNA of the CDR3: TGTGCCTGGGAAACTGGACAGGCTTCTACCCTCAACATTCAGTACTTC.

The chain uses TRBV30 and TRBJ2-4, with D unclear. The CDR3 is 13 residues long. Trimming left V 2 bases short and J 6 bases short, with 11 bases between. Per germline, CDR1 GTSNPN and CDR2 SVGIG (reference sequence). The CDR3 coding sequence is TGTGCCTGGAGTCTGAGTACTTTAAACATTCAGTACTTC. The encoded protein is CAWSLSTLNIQYF.

This clone was detected only once. V and J are TRBV5-6 and TRBJ2-5; D is possibly TRBD1 (6 bases). V was cut by 0 bases and J by 5 bases, with 11 bases left in between. The V gene's germline CDR1 is SGHDT and CDR2 YYEEEE. The CDR3 is made up of 14 amino acids. CDR3 protein: CASSLVRGSETQYF. CDR3 DNA sequence: TGTGCCAGCAGCTTGGTGAGGGGGTCGGAGACCCAGTACTTC.

The V and J genes are TRBV11-2 and TRBJ2-7, with 9 bases that match TRBD2. The CDR3 is 14 residues long. Per germline, CDR1 SGHAT and CDR2 FQNNGV. Trimming at V came to 6 bases and at J to 4 bases, leaving 7 bases not matched to a gene. The CDR3 DNA reads as TGTGCCAGCAGTCGCCTAGCGGGACCTTACGAGCAGTACTTC. Protein product: CASSRLAGPYEQYF.

This chain connects TRBV6-1 to TRBJ1-1, with D unclear. This CDR3 spans 12 amino acids. With 2 bases removed from V and 11 bases from J, the gap between germline ends came to 12 bases. CDR1 MNHNS and CDR2 SASEGT come from the germline V gene. The CDR3 DNA reads as TGTGCCAGCAGTGAAATGGGGTGGGGTGCTTTCTTT. It yields the protein CASSEMGWGAFF.

The chain employs TRBV7-3 and TRBJ2-2; maybe TRBD2 (6 bases). CDR1 is SGHTA and CDR2 is FQGTGA in the germline V gene. The CDR3 sequence is 15 residues long. The V and J ends lost 2 bases and 0 bases respectively, with 7 bases between them. CDR3 sequence: CASSLLAANTGELFF. CDR3 DNA: TGTGCCAGCAGCTTATTAGCGGCGAACACCGGGGAGCTGTTTTTT.

V gene TRBV7-9 combines with J gene TRBJ1-2, with 8 bases matching TRBD1. With 5 bases clipped from V and 9 bases from J, the junction kept 5 bases outside the gene matches. The CDR3 length is 12 residues. Per germline, CDR1 SEHNR and CDR2 FQNEAQ (reference sequence). The CDR3 bases are TGTGCCAGCAGCGCCAGGGACAGGAGCTACACCTTC. Protein product: CASSARDRSYTF.

The chain carries TRBV7-8 and TRBJ2-1, with 8 bases matching TRBD2. The ends lost 0 bases at V and 0 bases at J; junction bases unmatched: 10. Per the germline V gene, CDR1 is SGHVS and CDR2 is FQNEAQ. This CDR3 spans 19 amino acids. As DNA, the CDR3 is TGTGCCAGCAGCTTAGCGCTTTTAGCGGGATTAAGCTCCTACAATGAGCAGTTCTTC. This codes for CASSLALLAGLSSYNEQFF. The whole variable domain, filled in from reference TRBV7-8 and TRBJ2-1, reads GAGVSQSPRYKVAKRGQDVALRCDPISGHVSLFWYQQALGQGPEFLTYFQNEAQLDKSGLPSDRFFAERPEGSVSTLKIQRTQQEDSAVYLCASSLALLAGLSSYNEQFFGPGTRLTVL.